The present T cell receptor beta chain was sequenced within a study of blood T cell repertoires in COVID-19. About the study: The cDNA or gDNA used as material had been derived from T cells, B-cell-depleted T cells, or PBMCs.

In the authors' workflow: The assay estimated nucleated cells by amplifying reference gene primers. Sequencing used immunoSEQ multiplex PCR; TCRdb keeps in-frame clones, though not all of them. From that table come the V and J calls and clone size; the DNA was used to work out D and trimming. This sample has about 240,000 clones; approximately 91% occur once, and the top ten carry around 0.8%. Trimming took off 4 bases at V and 7 bases at J, with 16 bases between the two ends. Looked up from germline, CDR1 is KGHSY and CDR2 is FQNENV. CDR3 length equals 15 residues. The sequenced sample was peripheral blood. The sequence was collected from a woman aged 25 to 39 with acute or convalescent COVID-19. The chain is built from TRBV16 and TRBJ2-2, with D tentatively TRBD2 (6 bases). The CDR3: CASSRLGTPGGELFF. The DNA of the CDR3 is TGTGCCAGCAGCCGACTCGGGACTCCGGGCGGGGAGCTGTTTTTT.